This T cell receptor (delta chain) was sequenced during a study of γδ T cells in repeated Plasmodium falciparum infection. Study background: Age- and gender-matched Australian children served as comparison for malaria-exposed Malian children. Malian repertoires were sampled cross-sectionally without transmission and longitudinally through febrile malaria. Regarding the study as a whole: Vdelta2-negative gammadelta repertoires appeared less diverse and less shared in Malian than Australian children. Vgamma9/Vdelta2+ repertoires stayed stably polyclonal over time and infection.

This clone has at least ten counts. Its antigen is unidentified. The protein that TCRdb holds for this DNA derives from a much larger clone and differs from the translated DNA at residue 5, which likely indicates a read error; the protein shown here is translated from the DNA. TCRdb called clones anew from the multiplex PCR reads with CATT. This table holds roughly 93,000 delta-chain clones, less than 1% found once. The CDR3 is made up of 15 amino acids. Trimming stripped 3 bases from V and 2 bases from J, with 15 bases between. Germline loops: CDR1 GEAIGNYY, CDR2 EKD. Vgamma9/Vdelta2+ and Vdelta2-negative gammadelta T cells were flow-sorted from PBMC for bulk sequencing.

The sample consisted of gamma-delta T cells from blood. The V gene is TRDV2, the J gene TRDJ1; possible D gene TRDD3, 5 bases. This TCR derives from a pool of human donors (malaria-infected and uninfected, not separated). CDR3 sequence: CACDAGGMGTDKLIF. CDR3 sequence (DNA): TGTGCCTGTGACGCCGGTGGGATGGGTACCGATAAACTCATCTTT.